This entry lists 20 T cell receptor beta chains sequenced from one sample in a study of cytomegalovirus exposure and HLA in healthy donors. The PCR had 60 Vbeta and 13 Jbeta primers. Here immunoSEQ multiplex PCR was the method, and the copy in TCRdb shows in-frame clones only, minus some. The table has 50,000 to 70,000 clones, 83% seen once; the top ten hold 1.6%. Sample: PBMCs. All receptors come from a human donor in good health.

The V gene is TRBV7-3, the J gene TRBJ2-3; D is unclear. Germline assignment: CDR1 SGHTA and CDR2 FQGTGA. This CDR3 comprises 13 residues. V lost 3 bases and J 5 bases, leaving 9 bases between the germline ends. The CDR3: CASSLQSGDTQYF. CDR3 sequence (DNA): TGTGCCAGCAGCTTGCAATCGGGAGATACGCAGTATTTT. Full variable domain (remainder filled in from reference TRBV7-3 and TRBJ2-3): GAGVSQTPSNKVTEKGKYVELRCDPISGHTALYWYRQSLGQGPEFLIYFQGTGAADDSGLPNDRFFAVRPEGSVSTLKIQRTERGDSAVYLCASSLQSGDTQYFGPGTRLTVL.

The CDR3 DNA sequence: TGCGCCAGCAGCCAAGAGTTAGGACGGGAGAACACCATATATTTT. It codes for CASSQELGRENTIYF. The chain joins TRBV4-3 to TRBJ1-3; D remains unclear. Trimming took 0 bases from V and 7 from J, leaving 13 bases between them. Germline CDR1 and CDR2: LGHNA and YSLEER. The CDR3 loop spans 15 amino acids.

DNA for the CDR3: TGCAGTGCTACTCGGACAGCGGAAGCTTTCTTT. Protein: CSATRTAEAFF. V is TRBV20-1 and J is TRBJ1-1; maybe TRBD1 (6 bases). The V end lost 4 bases, the J end lost 8 bases, and 11 bases lay between the germline ends. Germline V CDR1 and CDR2: DFQATT, SNEGSKA (reference sequence). The CDR3 is 11 residues long.

The V gene is TRBV7-8, the J gene TRBJ2-7, with D possibly TRBD2 on 6 matching bases. Germline CDR1 is SGHVS and CDR2 is FQNEAQ. The V end was cut by 4 bases, the J end by 4 bases, with 14 bases between. The CDR3 covers 14 residues. CDR3: CASSSPSGLYEQYF. The CDR3, as DNA: TGTGCCAGCAGCTCTCCCAGCGGACTATACGAGCAGTACTTC.

This clone was seen a few times. This chain links TRBV4-1 with TRBJ1-2; 7 nucleotides line up with TRBD1. This CDR3 has 15 amino acids. V dropped 4 bases and J dropped 2; count of bases not matched to a gene: 7. Germline V gene lookup returns CDR1 MGHRA and CDR2 YSYEKL. The CDR3 reads CASSLRGQMNYGYTF. The CDR3 DNA follows: TGCGCCAGCAGCCTACGGGGACAGATGAACTATGGCTACACCTTC.

The CDR3 sequence: CASSEALGAYNEQFF. The CDR3 nucleotides are TGTGCCAGCAGCGAAGCTCTAGGGGCCTACAATGAGCAGTTCTTC. The V call is TRBV9, the J call TRBJ2-1, with a weak D call TRBD1 (5 bases). The CDR3 is 15 residues long. Germline V lookup: CDR1 SGDLS, CDR2 YYNGEE. V shed 3 bases and J shed 2 bases, with 12 bases lying between them. Looking up the rest from reference TRBV9 and TRBJ2-1 gives the full variable domain: DSGVTQTPKHLITATGQRVTLRCSPRSGDLSVYWYQQSLDQGLQFLIQYYNGEERAKGNILERFSAQQFPDLHSELNLSSLELGDSALYFCASSEALGAYNEQFFGPGTRLTVL.

The chain couples TRBV11-3 to TRBJ2-2, with TRBD1 matching over 7 bases. The trim removed 2 bases at V and 5 bases at J, leaving 5 bases unmatched. From germline, CDR1 is SGHNT and CDR2 YENEEA. The CDR3 sequence is 15 residues long. CDR3 loop: CASSLTTGRTGELFF. The CDR3 region has the DNA TGTGCCAGCAGCTTAACGACAGGGCGGACCGGGGAGCTGTTTTTT.

The chain links TRBV6-5 to TRBJ1-3, with no clear D. The CDR3 extends over 14 amino acids. V was pared by 5 bases and J by 0 bases, with 8 bases between. Per germline, CDR1 MNHEY and CDR2 SVGAGI. The DNA for the CDR3 is TGTGCCAGCAGTCGTGGGCTCTCTGGAAACACCATATATTTT. Translated: CASSRGLSGNTIYF.

The gene calls are TRBV6-4 and TRBJ2-2; D is perhaps TRBD1 (5 bases). This CDR3 region has 13 residues. Germline CDR1 MRHNA, CDR2 SNTAGT. Trimming took 8 bases from V and 1 from J, leaving 8 bases between them. The CDR3 reads CASGTGNTGELFF. The DNA of the CDR3 is TGTGCCAGCGGAACAGGGAACACCGGGGAGCTGTTTTTT.

The chain links TRBV5-8 to TRBJ1-1; TRBD1 is a possible D gene (6 bases). Germline lookup yields CDR1 SGHTS and CDR2 YDEGEE. The V gene lost 0 bases and the J gene lost 4 bases, with 13 bases spanning the gap. This CDR3 has 15 residues. The CDR3 loop reads CASSLDLQGPTEAFF. Written as DNA, the CDR3 is TGTGCCAGCAGCTTGGACCTACAGGGCCCCACTGAAGCTTTCTTT.

The chain carries TRBV5-1 and TRBJ2-7; 7 bases match TRBD1. Germline-derived CDR1 and CDR2 are SGHRS and YFSETQ. J was trimmed by 6 bases and V by 4 bases; bases with no gene match: 4. The CDR3 spans 12 residues. The DNA of the CDR3 is TGCGCCAGCAGCCAGACAGGGCCCGAGCAGTACTTC. Residues: CASSQTGPEQYF.

This clone was counted between two and nine times. This chain connects TRBV5-1 to TRBJ2-2, with unresolved D. The V end lost 0 bases, the J end lost 0 bases, and 6 bases lay between the germline ends. The CDR3 length is 15 residues. CDR1 and CDR2 from the germline V gene are SGHRS and YFSETQ. CDR3 region: CASSLAGSNTGELFF. CDR3 nucleotides: TGCGCCAGCAGCTTGGCGGGTTCGAACACCGGGGAGCTGTTTTTT.

A single count supports this clone. The chain has TRBV30 and TRBJ2-7; TRBD1 agrees at 9 bases. V lost 4 bases, J lost 2 bases, and 12 bases stayed unmatched. CDR3 size: 16 residues. Germline CDR1 is GTSNPN and CDR2 is SVGIG (reference sequence). The CDR3 DNA sequence: TGTGCCTGGACTTCGTCCCAGGACAGGGGCCCCTACGAGCAGTACTTC. Translated, it gives CAWTSSQDRGPYEQYF.

The rearrangement joins TRBV4-2 to TRBJ1-5; D possibly corresponds to TRBD1 (5 bases). This CDR3 contains 17 residues. CDR1 LGHNA and CDR2 YNFKEQ come from the germline V gene. V was trimmed by 1 base and J by 7 bases, leaving 20 bases between them. CDR3 loop: CASSQGVVRGEDQPQHF. The CDR3 region has the DNA TGTGCCAGCAGCCAAGGCGTGGTGCGAGGGGAGGACCAGCCCCAGCATTTT.

With regard to this clone: Other nucleotide sequences in the sample specify the same CDR3. This chain joins TRBV4-2 and TRBJ2-3; 11 positions match TRBD2. With 3 bases clipped from V and 5 bases from J, the junction kept 10 bases outside the gene matches. The CDR3 has 17 amino acids. Germline V gene sequence: CDR1 LGHNA, CDR2 YNFKEQ. As DNA, the CDR3 is TGTGCCAGCAGCCAGTGGACTAGCGGGTCAAATCAAGATACGCAGTATTTT. Translated: CASSQWTSGSNQDTQYF.

The rearrangement uses TRBV7-9 and TRBJ2-1; 7 bases line up with TRBD1. The CDR3 covers 16 residues. CDR1 and CDR2 (germline): SEHNR, FQNEAQ (reference sequence). The V gene end was trimmed by 5 bases and the J gene end by 2 bases; junction bases not matched to a gene: 9. The CDR3 spells CASSAQGVGTYNEQFF. The CDR3 bases are TGTGCCAGCAGCGCCCAGGGGGTAGGGACCTACAATGAGCAGTTCTTC.

The chain carries TRBV6-6 and TRBJ1-5; 9 nucleotides align to TRBD1. Germline V lookup: CDR1 MNHNY, CDR2 SVGAGI (reference sequence). The V gene end was trimmed by 6 bases and the J gene end by 6 bases; junction bases not matched to a gene: 9. The CDR3 extends over 15 amino acids. The CDR3 loop is CASSHRGLGRQPQHF. CDR3 DNA: TGTGCCAGCAGCCACAGGGGGCTCGGCCGTCAGCCCCAGCATTTT.

V usage is TRBV7-2 and J usage is TRBJ2-1; the match to TRBD2 covers 9 bases. V shed 2 bases, J shed 9 bases, and the junction held 2 bases outside the gene matches. Germline loops: CDR1 SGHTA, CDR2 FQGNSA. The CDR3 spans 13 residues. CDR3 nucleotides: TGTGCCAGCAGCTTACTGCGGGGGGGTGAGCAGTTCTTC. This gives the protein CASSLLRGGEQFF.

The genes are TRBV21-1 and TRBJ2-2; the D call TRBD2 from the table was never checked on the DNA. TRBV21-1 is listed as a pseudogene. The CDR3 extends over 14 amino acids. CDR3 loop: CASSKGAGDGELFF. Here the CDR3 DNA reads TGTGCCAGCAGCAAAGGGGCGGGTGACGGGGAGCTGTTTTTT.

This sequence joins TRBV21-1 and TRBJ2-2; the table's D gene call, TRBD2, was not cross checked with the DNA. TRBV21-1 is a recognized pseudogene. This CDR3 has 15 amino acids. CDR3 loop: CASSNFDLVGGELFF. The CDR3 coding sequence is TGTGCCAGCAGCAATTTTGACTTAGTCGGCGGGGAGCTGTTTTTT.